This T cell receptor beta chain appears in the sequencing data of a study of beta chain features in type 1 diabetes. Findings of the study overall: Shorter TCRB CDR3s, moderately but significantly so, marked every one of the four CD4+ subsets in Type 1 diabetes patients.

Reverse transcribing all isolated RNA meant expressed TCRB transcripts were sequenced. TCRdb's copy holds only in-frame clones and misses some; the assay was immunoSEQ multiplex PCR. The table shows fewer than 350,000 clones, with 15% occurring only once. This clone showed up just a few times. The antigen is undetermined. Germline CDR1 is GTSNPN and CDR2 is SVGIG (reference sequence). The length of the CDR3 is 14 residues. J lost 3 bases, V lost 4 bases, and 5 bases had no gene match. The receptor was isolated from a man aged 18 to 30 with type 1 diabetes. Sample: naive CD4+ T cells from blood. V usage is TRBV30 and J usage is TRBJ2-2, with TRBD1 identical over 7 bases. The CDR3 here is CAWTPDRYTGELFF. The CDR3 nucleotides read TGTGCCTGGACCCCGGACAGGTACACCGGGGAGCTGTTTTTT.